This T cell receptor (beta chain) was found in a study of cytomegalovirus exposure and HLA in healthy donors. About this clone itself: Its antigen is not identified.

Clones were read by immunoSEQ multiplex PCR, and TCRdb kept only the in-frame ones, dropping some. In the table there are tens of thousands of clones, less than 96% of which are singletons. Trimming took off 2 bases at V and 6 bases at J, with 11 bases between the two ends. Germline CDR1 and CDR2: MNHEY and SMNVEV (reference sequence). The CDR3 extends over 14 amino acids. General study points: Associated with cytomegalovirus, according to the listing, were 150 to 200 TCR beta chains. Generally TCR sequences proved uncommon, though certain public TCRs appeared in numerous donors.

The sequence came from a man younger than 30 in good health and CMV-seropositive. The V gene is TRBV27, the J gene TRBJ1-5; possibly TRBD1 for D (5 bases). Source material: PBMCs. The DNA for the CDR3 is TGTGCCAGCAGTTTAAGCGTGCAGGGTCAGCCCCAGCATTTT. It translates to CASSLSVQGQPQHF.